This T cell receptor (beta chain) was obtained from a study of blood T cells in healthy people across ages. Germline V CDR1 and CDR2: MGHRA, YSYEKL. This CDR3 region has 16 residues. With V trimmed by 4 bases and J by 0 bases, 6 bases remained unmatched. Sample-barcoded 5' priming and a J-beta primer mix drove a second PCR of about 6 to 12 cycles. Every individual sample yielded 2.5 million or more paired-end reads (each containing CDR3). Each CDR3 protein is one row after TCRdb ran MiXCR on the 5' RACE reads. Of roughly 1.4 million distinct CDR3 sequences in the sample, approximately 59% were seen once. Concerning this clonotype: The antigen is not known.

Findings and caveats of the study: Any conclusive comparison of naive versus antigen-experienced cells was prevented by using unsorted PBMCs.

Every participating donor contributed about 10 milliliters of peripheral blood through a draw. Each sample yielded at least 6 micrograms of PBMC total RNA. The chain combines TRBV4-1 with TRBJ2-5, with 9 bases aligning to TRBD2. This clonotype was obtained from a man aged 18-30 years in good health. What was sequenced was blood. CDR3 loop: CASSPGLASYQETQYF. In DNA form, the CDR3 reads TGCGCCAGCAGCCCGGGACTAGCCTCGTACCAAGAGACCCAGTACTTC.